These T cell receptor beta chains were read from a single sample in a study of tissue T cells after allogeneic stem cell transplantation. Clones were read by immunoSEQ multiplex PCR, and TCRdb kept only the in-frame ones, dropping some. The sample holds some 1,800 clones, around 76% seen once. Sequencing was performed on colon tissue, taken at autopsy. The origin of the receptors is a male patient between 35 and 75 years old with steroid-refractory graft-versus-host disease after an allogeneic stem cell transplant. Some T cells may arise from the graft donor. CDR3s include the opening cysteine and the closing phenylalanine or tryptophan. Fields, in order: J gene, clone size, V gene, CDR3 protein. Rows give clone size only sometimes, using once, few, many, or a class for an expanded clone.

TRBJ2-5 | NA | TRBV7-2 | CASSPPGLAGGQETQYF
TRBJ1-3 | NA | TRBV18 | CASSQSRDESGNTIYF
TRBJ1-6 | NA | TRBV18 | CASSPQQGSSYNSPLHF
TRBJ2-7 | NA | TRBV7-3 | CASSFPNYEQYF
TRBJ1-1 | NA | TRBV7-9 | CASSLGASMNTEAFF
TRBJ2-6 | NA | TRBV11-2 | CAAGANVLTF
TRBJ1-4 | NA | TRBV2 | CASSGGQPNEKLFF
TRBJ1-2 | once | TRBV5-4 | CASSEDSYGYTF
TRBJ1-2 | NA | TRBV30 | CAWRATGTGLNYGYTF
TRBJ2-3 | NA | TRBV19 | CASTRTSGGEGDTQYF
TRBJ2-1 | large | TRBV7-8 | CASSLGLATYNEQFF
TRBJ2-5 | NA | TRBV2 | CASSGETKETQYF
TRBJ2-5 | NA | TRBV4-2 | CASSQEGRDREETQYF
TRBJ2-5 | NA | TRBV18 | CASSPPLGALQETQYF
TRBJ1-1 | NA | TRBV3-1/TRBV3-2 | CASSRDDNTEAFF
TRBJ2-3 | NA | TRBV7-2 | CASSVGHSTDTQYF
TRBJ1-1 | few | TRBV7-2 | CASSRLASGEGGTEAFF
TRBJ1-2 | once | TRBV18 | CASSPGANYGYTF
TRBJ2-1 | NA | TRBV24-1 | CATSDSSGGASNEQFF
TRBJ1-2 | once | TRBV19 | CASSPEGGPNYGYTF
TRBJ1-6 | NA | TRBV27 | CASSLELTLNSPLHF
TRBJ1-1 | NA | TRBV3-1/TRBV3-2 | CASSQRDRGDTEAFF
TRBJ2-7 | once | TRBV29-1 | CSVSPTSGVPYEQYF
TRBJ1-1 | NA | TRBV7-9 | CASSSTETNTEAFF
TRBJ1-6 | NA | TRBV4-3 | CASSQDVQGPNSPLHF
TRBJ1-6 | few | TRBV2 | CASSVGTENSPLHF
TRBJ2-7 | NA | TRBV4-3 | CASSQDGVASAYEQYF
TRBJ1-1 | once | TRBV18 | CASSPVWQTNTEAFF
TRBJ2-4 | NA | TRBV7-2 | CASSPTPGRENIQYF
TRBJ2-3 | few | TRBV7-9 | CASSLSRGLDTQYF
TRBJ2-1 | NA | TRBV7-6 | CASTLNREQFF
TRBJ1-1 | few | TRBV29-1 | CSVGQGQGLNTEAFF
TRBJ1-2 | NA | TRBV7-9 | CASSLAYSDREYGYTF
TRBJ1-2 | NA | TRBV12-3/TRBV12-4 | CASSLGTPRGYTF
TRBJ2-3 | NA | TRBV11-3 | CASSLVGGDTQYF
TRBJ1-1 | NA | TRBV6-2/TRBV6-3 | CASSQWTVNTEAFF
TRBJ2-7 | NA | TRBV5-1 | CASSFDRGGSYEQYF
TRBJ2-7 | NA | TRBV27 | CASSLYPGTGYEQYF
TRBJ1-6 | NA | TRBV9 | CASSPGQGWSPLHF
TRBJ2-7 | NA | TRBV10-1 | CASSRDLSSYEQYF
TRBJ2-5 | NA | TRBV4-1 | CASSQESRDTQETQYF
TRBJ1-3 | NA | TRBV20-1 | CSASPGANSGNTIYF
TRBJ1-2 | NA | TRBV4-1 | CASSQEENRLDRRYTF
TRBJ2-7 | NA | TRBV5-1 | CASSLRGRGSYEQYF
TRBJ1-1 | NA | TRBV5-1 | CASSPPGQGTEAFF
TRBJ2-2 | NA | TRBV28 | CASSLLDNTGELFF
TRBJ2-2 | NA | TRBV18 | CASSPRTDNTGELFF
TRBJ2-7 | NA | TRBV6-5 | CASSSPQQGRPYEQYF
TRBJ2-7 | NA | TRBV9 | CASSVGGESSYEQYF
TRBJ1-4 | NA | TRBV7-9 | CASSLRTGAEKLFF